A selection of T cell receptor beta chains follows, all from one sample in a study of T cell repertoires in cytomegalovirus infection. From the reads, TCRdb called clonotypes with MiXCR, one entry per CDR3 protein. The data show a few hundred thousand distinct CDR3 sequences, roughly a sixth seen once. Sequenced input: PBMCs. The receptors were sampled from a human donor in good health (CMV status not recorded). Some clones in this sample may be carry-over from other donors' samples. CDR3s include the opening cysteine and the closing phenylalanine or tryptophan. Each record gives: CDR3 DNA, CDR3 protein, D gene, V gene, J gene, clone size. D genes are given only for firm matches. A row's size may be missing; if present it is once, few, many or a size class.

DNA: TGTGCCAGCAGCTTAGTGGGGGCAAGCTCCTACGAGCAGTACTTC
CDR3: CASSLVGASSYEQYF
D: NA
V: TRBV7-2
J: TRBJ2-7
size: few

DNA: TGCAGTTTCAGCCGGGACGTCCAAGAGACCCAGTACTTC
CDR3: CSFSRDVQETQYF
D: NA
V: TRBV20-1
J: TRBJ2-5
size: NA

DNA: TGTGCCAGCAGCCCCTTAGGGAGCGCGAACACTGAAGCTTTCTTT
CDR3: CASSPLGSANTEAFF
D: NA
V: TRBV12-3/TRBV12-4
J: TRBJ1-1
size: many

DNA: TGTGCCAGCAGCCGCACGGCAGTCTCCTACGAGCAGTACTTC
CDR3: CASSRTAVSYEQYF
D: NA
V: TRBV4-2
J: TRBJ2-7
size: NA

DNA: TGTGCCACCTCAGCGGGGAGGGCCACAGATACGCAGTATTTT
CDR3: CATSAGRATDTQYF
D: TRBD2
V: TRBV10-3
J: TRBJ2-3
size: NA

DNA: TGTGCCAGCAGCTCTGGACAGGGTGGGGATCAGCCCCAGCATTTT
CDR3: CASSSGQGGDQPQHF
D: TRBD1
V: TRBV12-3/TRBV12-4
J: TRBJ1-5
size: few

DNA: TGTGCCAGCAGTTACCTCACGACTAGCGGGGTCACAGATACGCAGTATTTT
CDR3: CASSYLTTSGVTDTQYF
D: TRBD2
V: TRBV6-5
J: TRBJ2-3
size: many

DNA: TGCGCCAGCAGGGTAGTCGACGAGACCCAGTACTTC
CDR3: CASRVVDETQYF
D: NA
V: TRBV5-1
J: TRBJ2-5
size: NA

DNA: TGTGCCGCAGTAGGGGACCCCTATGGCTACACCTTC
CDR3: CAAVGDPYGYTF
D: NA
V: TRBV28
J: TRBJ1-2
size: NA

DNA: TGTGCTAGTGGTCGCTCCGGGGCCAACACCATATATTTT
CDR3: CASGRSGANTIYF
D: NA
V: TRBV12-5
J: TRBJ1-3
size: few

DNA: TGTGCCAGCATCTTTCTAGCGGGGGTTGAGACCCAGTACTTC
CDR3: CASIFLAGVETQYF
D: TRBD2
V: TRBV6-1
J: TRBJ2-5
size: few

DNA: TGTGCCAGCAGTCTACCTCAAGGGAATGGCTACACCTTC
CDR3: CASSLPQGNGYTF
D: NA
V: TRBV28
J: TRBJ1-2
size: NA

DNA: TGTGCCAGCACCCTTTTCGGGAGGGGGCTTCAGCCCCAGCATTTT
CDR3: CASTLFGRGLQPQHF
D: TRBD1
V: TRBV28
J: TRBJ1-5
size: many

DNA: TGCGCCAGCAGCTTGGCCAATGGAAATGAGCAGTTCTTC
CDR3: CASSLANGNEQFF
D: NA
V: TRBV5-1
J: TRBJ2-1
size: NA

DNA: TGTGCCACCAGTGACCCTTATAGCGCAGATACGCAGTATTTT
CDR3: CATSDPYSADTQYF
D: NA
V: TRBV24-1
J: TRBJ2-3
size: NA

DNA: TGTGCCAGCAGCGCATGGACTAGCGGGGGGGGAACAGATACGCAGTATTTT
CDR3: CASSAWTSGGGTDTQYF
D: TRBD2
V: TRBV5-4
J: TRBJ2-3
size: few

DNA: TGTGCCAGCGGACAGGGAAACACCATATATTTT
CDR3: CASGQGNTIYF
D: NA
V: TRBV12-3/TRBV12-4
J: TRBJ1-3
size: many

DNA: TGCGCCAGCAGCCGTCGGACAGGGGGATACGAGCAGTACTTC
CDR3: CASSRRTGGYEQYF
D: TRBD1
V: TRBV4-1
J: TRBJ2-7
size: NA

DNA: TGTGCCAGCAGCCCAACTTTCAAGGGGAGAGCTTTGAATGAGCAGTTCTTC
CDR3: CASSPTFKGRALNEQFF
D: NA
V: TRBV7-9
J: TRBJ2-1
size: NA

DNA: TGTGCCAGCAGTCTGTCCCCCGGGACAGCGGGAACAGATACGCAGTATTTT
CDR3: CASSLSPGTAGTDTQYF
D: NA
V: TRBV6-6
J: TRBJ2-3
size: NA

DNA: TGCAGTGCTAGAGACGTAGCGAAGAGCTCCTACGAGCAGTACTTC
CDR3: CSARDVAKSSYEQYF
D: NA
V: TRBV20-1
J: TRBJ2-7
size: NA

DNA: TGTGCCAGCAGCTCAGGACCGAAGAACACTGAAGCTTTCTTT
CDR3: CASSSGPKNTEAFF
D: NA
V: TRBV7-8
J: TRBJ1-1
size: many

DNA: TGTGCCAGCAGTGCCGACAGGCTAGGAATGGGGGGGAACACTGAAGCTTTCTTT
CDR3: CASSADRLGMGGNTEAFF
D: NA
V: TRBV2
J: TRBJ1-1
size: few

DNA: TGTGCCAGCAGCTTGCTCGATCCAAAGTTCTACAATGAGCAGTTCTTC
CDR3: CASSLLDPKFYNEQFF
D: NA
V: TRBV5-8
J: TRBJ2-1
size: NA

DNA: TGTGCCAGCAGCTTGGTCGGGGGCGGTGGTTCACCCCTCCACTTT
CDR3: CASSLVGGGGSPLHF
D: NA
V: TRBV5-6
J: TRBJ1-6
size: few

DNA: TGTGCCAGCAGTTTGACAGGGAAGGGCTATGGCTACACCTTC
CDR3: CASSLTGKGYGYTF
D: TRBD1
V: TRBV28
J: TRBJ1-2
size: many

DNA: TGTGCCAGCAGCATCCGACAGGGGTATAGCAATCAGCCCCAGCATTTT
CDR3: CASSIRQGYSNQPQHF
D: TRBD1
V: TRBV7-8
J: TRBJ1-5
size: many

DNA: TGCAGCGTTTCTACTCAACAGGGGTACACCGGGGAGCTGTTTTTT
CDR3: CSVSTQQGYTGELFF
D: TRBD1
V: TRBV29-1
J: TRBJ2-2
size: many

DNA: TGTGCCAGCAGCTCAACGACAGGGCGGGATTCACCCCTCCACTTT
CDR3: CASSSTTGRDSPLHF
D: TRBD1
V: TRBV7-2
J: TRBJ1-6
size: many

DNA: TGTGCCAGCAGCTTCGGACAGATGAACACTGAAGCTTTCTTT
CDR3: CASSFGQMNTEAFF
D: NA
V: TRBV5-4
J: TRBJ1-1
size: few

DNA: TGTGCCACCAGCAGAGCAGACGCGGTCATTCCGCCCTATGGCTACACCTTC
CDR3: CATSRADAVIPPYGYTF
D: NA
V: TRBV15
J: TRBJ1-2
size: few

DNA: TGTGCCAGCAACGGGGATATCAATCAGCCCCAGCATTTT
CDR3: CASNGDINQPQHF
D: NA
V: TRBV2
J: TRBJ1-5
size: NA

DNA: TGCAGTGCCACCCCGATAGCGGGGGCGGGCCAAGAGACCCAGTACTTC
CDR3: CSATPIAGAGQETQYF
D: TRBD2
V: TRBV20-1
J: TRBJ2-5
size: few

DNA: TGTGCCATCAGTGACGCTGTCTCTGGAAACACCATATATTTT
CDR3: CAISDAVSGNTIYF
D: NA
V: TRBV10-3
J: TRBJ1-3
size: few

DNA: TGCGCCAGCAGCCAAGTACCTACAAGGAACACTGAAGCTTTCTTT
CDR3: CASSQVPTRNTEAFF
D: NA
V: TRBV4-1
J: TRBJ1-1
size: NA

DNA: TGTGCCAGCAGCTTAGGTGGGCACCCAGATACGCAGTATTTT
CDR3: CASSLGGHPDTQYF
D: NA
V: TRBV7-2
J: TRBJ2-3
size: many

DNA: TGTGCCAGCAGCTTGACGGTTTCACCCCTCCACTTT
CDR3: CASSLTVSPLHF
D: NA
V: TRBV7-9
J: TRBJ1-6
size: NA

DNA: TGTGCCAGCAGTTACAGGAGGCAGCACAATCAGCCCCAGCATTTT
CDR3: CASSYRRQHNQPQHF
D: NA
V: TRBV6-6
J: TRBJ1-5
size: many

DNA: TGTGCCAGCAGTTTCCCGTGGGGGACGAACACCGGGGAGCTGTTTTTT
CDR3: CASSFPWGTNTGELFF
D: NA
V: TRBV12-3/TRBV12-4
J: TRBJ2-2
size: few

DNA: TGCAGTGCTAGGACAGGACGGGCGAACACTGAAGCTTTCTTT
CDR3: CSARTGRANTEAFF
D: NA
V: TRBV20-1
J: TRBJ1-1
size: NA

DNA: TGTGCCAGTAGTACGGAGCAGGGCTCCTACGAGCAGTACTTC
CDR3: CASSTEQGSYEQYF
D: NA
V: TRBV19
J: TRBJ2-7
size: NA

DNA: TGTGCCATCAGTGAGTCCCCCTCGGGGGGCGACAGGGCAGATGGCTACACCTTC
CDR3: CAISESPSGGDRADGYTF
D: TRBD1
V: TRBV10-3
J: TRBJ1-2
size: many

DNA: TGCGCCAGCAGCCAAGATCGTATCCGGGACAGGGGATACGAGCTGTACTTC
CDR3: CASSQDRIRDRGYELYF
D: TRBD1
V: TRBV4-1
J: TRBJ2-7
size: NA

DNA: TGTGCCAGCAGCCAATTCCGGTTACGGCCAAACAGGAGCAATCAGCCCCAGCATTTT
CDR3: CASSQFRLRPNRSNQPQHF
D: NA
V: TRBV6-1
J: TRBJ1-5
size: few

DNA: TGTGCCAGCAGTTTGGACGTTTCATCTAACTATGGCTACACCTTC
CDR3: CASSLDVSSNYGYTF
D: NA
V: TRBV12-3/TRBV12-4
J: TRBJ1-2
size: NA

DNA: TGTGCCAGCGGGGGGGATAACTTACCGTGGTACGAGCAGTACTTC
CDR3: CASGGDNLPWYEQYF
D: TRBD2
V: TRBV6-6
J: TRBJ2-7
size: NA

DNA: TGTGCCAGCAGTTTAGCGGGCGGGACAGGAGTGGATAATTCACCCCTCCACTTT
CDR3: CASSLAGGTGVDNSPLHF
D: TRBD1
V: TRBV12-3/TRBV12-4
J: TRBJ1-6
size: NA

DNA: TGTGCCACCAGCAGGAACTTAGGCGGGACGGAGACCCAGTACTTC
CDR3: CATSRNLGGTETQYF
D: NA
V: TRBV15
J: TRBJ2-5
size: NA